These 27 T cell receptor beta chains share one sample of origin, sequenced in a study of cytomegalovirus exposure and HLA in healthy donors. 60 Vbeta and 13 Jbeta primers were used in PCR. Sequencing was performed with immunoSEQ multiplex PCR; in TCRdb, only in-frame clones are kept and a portion is missing. The sample has roughly 180,000 clones, approximately 81% seen once; the top ten hold around 2.4%. Sequencing used PBMCs. The receptors were sampled from a female donor in good health and CMV-seronegative.

This clone was recorded a few times. V gene TRBV7-9 combines with J gene TRBJ2-1, with 9 bases fitting TRBD1. V gave up 5 bases and J gave up 6 bases; unmatched junction bases: 8. The CDR3 is 15 residues long. The germline CDR1 and CDR2 sequences are SEHNR and FQNEAQ (reference sequence). Here the CDR3 reads CASSPPGQGFNEQFF. CDR3 sequence (DNA): TGTGCCAGCAGCCCGCCGGGACAGGGTTTCAATGAGCAGTTCTTC.

The chain combines TRBV10-3 with TRBJ2-1, with 9 bases lining up with TRBD1. V dropped 8 bases and J dropped 6; count of bases not matched to a gene: 5. The CDR3 spans 13 residues. Germline V CDR1 and CDR2: ENHRY, SYGVKD. CDR3 sequence (DNA): TGTGCCATCTCGGGGACAGGGAGCAATGAGCAGTTCTTC. Translation: CAISGTGSNEQFF.

This rearrangement joins TRBV7-2 to TRBJ1-4, with 7 bases lining up with TRBD1. The CDR3 has 13 residues. The germline gives CDR1 SGHTA, CDR2 FQGNSA. Trimming at V came to 6 bases and at J to 4 bases, leaving 2 bases not matched to a gene. The CDR3 DNA follows: TGTGCCAGCAGGGGACAGCTTAATGAAAAACTGTTTTTT. It codes for CASRGQLNEKLFF.

J is TRBJ2-7 and V is TRBV27; D gene uncertain. V shed 3 bases and J shed 3 bases, with 9 bases lying between them. This CDR3 is built from 13 residues. CDR1 is MNHEY and CDR2 is SMNVEV in the germline V gene (reference sequence). The CDR3 region has the DNA TGTGCCAGCAGTTTTGCAGATAACTACGAGCAGTACTTC. Translating it yields CASSFADNYEQYF.

The V and J genes are TRBV2 and TRBJ2-5; D gene unclear. The J call may be wrong; the DNA end is better matched by TRBJ2-7. Germline V gene data show CDR1 as SNHLY and CDR2 as FYNNEI. The CDR3 extends over 13 amino acids. DNA for the CDR3: TGTGCCAGCAGTGAGTCTAGTTACTACGAGCAGTACTTC. This codes for CASSESSYYEQYF.

This rearrangement joins TRBV19 to TRBJ1-1, with D perhaps matching TRBD1 (6 bases). CDR1 is LNHDA and CDR2 is SQIVND in the germline V gene (reference sequence). The ends were cut back, 5 bases at V and 4 bases at J, with 8 bases in the middle. The length of the CDR3 is 12 residues. CDR3 bases: TGTGCCAGTAGTCAAGGGGGCACTGAAGCTTTCTTT. Translation: CASSQGGTEAFF.

The chain is built from TRBV6-6 and TRBJ2-7; D gene unclear. This CDR3 is 15 amino acids long. Per germline, CDR1 MNHNY and CDR2 SVGAGI (reference sequence). V was pared by 2 bases and J by 7 bases, with 18 bases between. This chain's CDR3 is CASSYAYIQSWEQYF. As DNA, the CDR3 is TGTGCCAGCAGTTACGCGTATATACAGTCCTGGGAGCAGTACTTC.

This clone occurred once. In nucleotides, the CDR3 is TGTGCCAGCAGCCCCCTTCTGGGAAACACCATATATTTT. Its protein product is CASSPLLGNTIYF. V and J are TRBV7-2 and TRBJ1-3; D gene uncertain. The CDR3 has 13 residues. Germline V CDR1 and CDR2: SGHTA, FQGNSA. Trimming pared 5 bases from V and 4 bases from J, leaving 9 bases between.

This clone was counted once. This chain connects TRBV6-5 to TRBJ2-6, with D possibly TRBD1 on 6 matching bases. Germline V gene lookup returns CDR1 MNHEY and CDR2 SVGAGI. The CDR3 has 14 residues. Between the trimmed V and J ends, which lost 8 bases and 0 bases, there was a span of 8 bases. CDR3 DNA sequence: TGTGCCAGCGGACAGATCTCTGGGGCCAACGTCCTGACTTTC. As protein: CASGQISGANVLTF.

This clone came up a few times. V usage is TRBV19 and J usage is TRBJ2-1; D is uncertain. Germline V CDR1 and CDR2: LNHDA, SQIVND (reference sequence). Between the trimmed V and J ends, which lost 5 bases and 0 bases, there was a span of 17 bases. The CDR3 length is 17 residues. CDR3 DNA: TGTGCCAGTAGTTTCAAACCGGGTTCCAGCTCCTACAATGAGCAGTTCTTC. Residues: CASSFKPGSSSYNEQFF. Supplemented by reference TRBV19 and TRBJ2-1, the full variable domain reads DGGITQSPKYLFRKEGQNVTLSCEQNLNHDAMYWYRQDPGQGLRLIYYSQIVNDFQKGDIAEGYSVSREKKESFPLTVTSAQKNPTAFYLCASSFKPGSSSYNEQFFGPGTRLTVL.

The gene calls are TRBV18 and TRBJ2-2; the match to TRBD1 covers 7 bases. The CDR3 is 15 amino acids. CDR1 and CDR2 from the germline V gene are KGHSH and LQKENI. Losses at the gene ends were 5 bases for V and 4 bases for J; bases not matched to a gene: 7. The CDR3 bases are TGTGCCAGCTCAGAGGGACAGCCGACCACCGGGGAGCTGTTTTTT. This encodes CASSEGQPTTGELFF.

The rearrangement uses TRBV7-9 and TRBJ1-5; D may be TRBD1 (6 bases). Trimming removed 4 bases from V and 3 bases from J, with 13 bases in between. There are 15 residues in the CDR3. Germline V gene lookup returns CDR1 SEHNR and CDR2 FQNEAQ (reference sequence). CDR3: CASSSNSGVNQPQHF. The DNA of the CDR3 is TGTGCCAGCAGCTCCAACTCAGGGGTCAATCAGCCCCAGCATTTT.

The chain recombines TRBV9 with TRBJ2-3, with 8 bases matching TRBD1. After removal of 0 bases from V and 2 bases from J, the junction contained 2 bases not matched to a gene. The germline gives CDR1 SGDLS, CDR2 YYNGEE. The CDR3 is 15 amino acids. This CDR3 reads CASSVGDRLTDTQYF. For the CDR3, the DNA is TGTGCCAGCAGCGTAGGGGACAGGCTCACAGATACGCAGTATTTT.

This chain links TRBV5-1 with TRBJ2-7; TRBD1 agrees at 8 bases. J gave up 4 bases and V 4 bases, and 10 bases lay outside the gene matches. The V gene's germline CDR1 is SGHRS and CDR2 YFSETQ. CDR3 length: 15 residues. Here the CDR3 DNA reads TGCGCCAGCAGCGCTGGACAGGGCCCCTCATACGAGCAGTACTTC. Residues: CASSAGQGPSYEQYF.

The CDR3 loop is CASHPGQGLYEQYF. CDR3 nucleotide sequence: TGCGCCAGCCACCCGGGACAGGGTCTGTACGAGCAGTACTTC. This chain joins TRBV5-1 and TRBJ2-7; TRBD1 agrees at 9 bases. The CDR3 contains 14 residues. With V trimmed by 7 bases and J by 4 bases, 9 bases remained unmatched. Looked up from germline, CDR1 is SGHRS and CDR2 is YFSETQ.

Comments on this clone: One end of the junction fails to match germline, which may point to a read error. Additional DNA sequences in this sample encode the identical CDR3. V usage is TRBV4-2 and J usage is TRBJ1-5; 7 nucleotides align to TRBD1. The CDR3 is 19 amino acids. The V gene's germline CDR1 is LGHNA and CDR2 YNFKEQ. The CDR3 protein is CASSQAGTVLSPLNQPQHF. In DNA form, the CDR3 reads TGTGCCAGTAGCCAAGCGGGGACAGTTCTCTCGCCCCTTAATCAGCCCCAGCATTTT.

The genes are TRBV28 and TRBJ1-5; tentatively, D is TRBD1 (5 bases). V was clipped by 7 bases and J by 1 base, with 17 bases between them. From germline, CDR1 is MDHEN and CDR2 SYDVKM. This CDR3 spans 16 amino acids. CDR3: CASIGWSGRSNQPQHF. Written as DNA, the CDR3 is TGTGCCAGCATTGGTTGGTCAGGGCGCAGCAATCAGCCCCAGCATTTT.

The gene calls are TRBV5-4 and TRBJ2-5; possibly TRBD1 for D (6 bases). Trimming took 3 bases from V and 4 from J, leaving 19 bases between them. CDR1 and CDR2 from the germline V gene are SGHNT and YYREEE (reference sequence). There are 16 residues in the CDR3. The DNA for the CDR3 is TGTGCCAGCAGCTGGGGGCCACAGGGTACGGGAGAGACCCAGTACTTC. It codes for CASSWGPQGTGETQYF. Full variable domain (rest looked up from reference TRBV5-4 and TRBJ2-5): ETGVTQSPTHLIKTRGQQVTLRCSSQSGHNTVSWYQQALGQGPQFIFQYYREEENGRGNFPPRFSGLQFPNYSSELNVNALELDDSALYLCASSWGPQGTGETQYFGPGTRLLVL.

The chain is built from TRBV11-2 and TRBJ2-1; 13 positions agree with TRBD2. V gave up 1 base and J gave up 3 bases; unmatched junction bases: 0. This CDR3 spans 16 amino acids. Germline V CDR1 and CDR2: SGHAT, FQNNGV. The CDR3 DNA sequence: TGTGCCAGCAGCTTAGGACTAGCGGGGGGCTACAATGAGCAGTTCTTC. This sequence encodes CASSLGLAGGYNEQFF. Drawing the rest from reference TRBV11-2 and TRBJ2-1, the complete variable domain is EAGVAQSPRYKIIEKRQSVAFWCNPISGHATLYWYQQILGQGPKLLIQFQNNGVVDDSQLPKDRFSAERLKGVDSTLKIQPAKLEDSAVYLCASSLGLAGGYNEQFFGPGTRLTVL.

The rearrangement links TRBV30 to TRBJ1-4; D is unresolved. CDR3 size: 14 residues. V lost 4 bases and J 0 bases, leaving 9 bases between the germline ends. From germline, CDR1 is GTSNPN and CDR2 SVGIG (reference sequence). CDR3 residues: CAWKPTTTNEKLFF. The CDR3 region has the DNA TGTGCCTGGAAGCCGACAACAACTAATGAAAAACTGTTTTTT.

This clone was detected a few times. V usage is TRBV29-1 and J usage is TRBJ2-1; 7 bases agree with TRBD2. CDR3 length: 13 residues. Germline V gene data show CDR1 as SQVTM and CDR2 as ANQGSEA. V lost 4 bases to trimming and J lost 4 bases; unmatched junction nucleotides: 4. The CDR3 DNA reads TGCAGCGTTGCGGGGGGTTTTTACAATGAGCAGTTCTTC. This sequence encodes CSVAGGFYNEQFF.

This sequence joins TRBV4-1 and TRBJ1-2; D is undetermined. This CDR3 has 14 residues. The germline V and J ends were trimmed by 0 bases and 6 bases, with 11 bases remaining between them. Germline V gene lookup returns CDR1 MGHRA and CDR2 YSYEKL. In DNA, the CDR3 is TGCGCCAGCAGCCAAGAAGGAGGGAGGAATGGCTACACCTTC. Translated: CASSQEGGRNGYTF.

The chain links TRBV7-8 to TRBJ2-5, with D possibly TRBD2 on 6 matching bases. The J call may be in error: the DNA end matches TRBJ2-7 better. Germline assignment: CDR1 SGHVS and CDR2 FQNEAQ. The length of the CDR3 is 15 residues. The CDR3 region has the DNA TGTGCCAGCAACATATTCTCTGGGGGGAACTACGAGCAGTACTTC. This gives the protein CASNIFSGGNYEQYF.

The rearrangement links TRBV9 to TRBJ2-7, with 7 bases fitting TRBD2. This CDR3 is 13 amino acids long. Per the germline V gene, CDR1 is SGDLS and CDR2 is YYNGEE. J gave up 5 bases and V 3 bases, and 5 bases lay outside the gene matches. The CDR3 region has the DNA TGTGCCAGCAGCGGGGGGGGAACCCACGAGCAGTACTTC. Its protein product is CASSGGGTHEQYF.

The V gene is TRBV11-2, the J gene TRBJ1-2, with D possibly TRBD1 on 5 matching bases. This CDR3 contains 15 residues. From germline, CDR1 is SGHAT and CDR2 FQNNGV. V was shortened by 2 bases and J by 3 bases, with 13 bases between the two germline ends. CDR3 amino acids: CASSLTGDGYYGYTF. CDR3 bases: TGTGCCAGCAGCTTAACGGGGGACGGATACTATGGCTACACCTTC.

This clone was counted between two and nine times. This chain joins TRBV10-1 and TRBJ2-2; the D is unclear. The V and J ends lost 6 bases and 2 bases respectively, with 7 bases between them. This CDR3 spans 13 amino acids. Per the germline V gene, CDR1 is WNHNN and CDR2 is SYGVQD (reference sequence). CDR3 in amino acids: CASRGGNTGELFF. The CDR3 DNA sequence: TGCGCCAGCAGAGGCGGAAACACCGGGGAGCTGTTTTTT.

This chain uses TRBV7-9 with TRBJ1-4; D call uncertain. Trimming took 3 bases from V and 8 from J, leaving 10 bases between them. Germline V gene sequence: CDR1 SEHNR, CDR2 FQNEAQ (reference sequence). CDR3 size: 13 residues. The CDR3 DNA follows: TGTGCCAGCAGCTTCTCGGGTGGGGAAAAACTGTTTTTT. This codes for CASSFSGGEKLFF.